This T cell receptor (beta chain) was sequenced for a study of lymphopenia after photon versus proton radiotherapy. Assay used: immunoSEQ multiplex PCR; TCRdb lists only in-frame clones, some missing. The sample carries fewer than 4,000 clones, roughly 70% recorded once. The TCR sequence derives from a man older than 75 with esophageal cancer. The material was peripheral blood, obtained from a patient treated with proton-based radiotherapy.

The CDR3 here is CASSQTPGGSGANVLTF. CDR3 DNA sequence: TGCGCCAGCAGCCAAACCCCCGGTGGCTCTGGGGCCAACGTCCTGACTTTC. The chain has TRBV4-1 and TRBJ2-6; no clear D. V was shortened by 2 bases and J by 0 bases, with 11 bases between the two germline ends. This CDR3 contains 17 residues. Germline CDR1 reads MGHRA; CDR2 reads YSYEKL.